The source of this T cell receptor (beta chain) is a study of T cell responses to AZD1222 COVID-19 vaccine. Trimming at V came to 7 bases and at J to 8 bases, leaving 5 bases not matched to a gene. The germline V gene encodes CDR1 SNHLY and CDR2 FYNNEI. This CDR3 contains 13 residues. Clones were sequenced by immunoSEQ multiplex PCR, and TCRdb holds only the in-frame ones, with some missing. The sample carries 110,000 to 150,000 clones, roughly 92% recorded once. This clone has a single count. The source was peripheral blood, collected on day 0 of AZD1222 vaccination. The genes are TRBV2 and TRBJ1-4; 9 bases are shared with TRBD1. The source is an adult in good health. The CDR3 protein is CASTGTGREKLFF. The DNA of the CDR3 is TGTGCCAGCACCGGGACAGGGCGAGAAAAACTGTTTTTT.